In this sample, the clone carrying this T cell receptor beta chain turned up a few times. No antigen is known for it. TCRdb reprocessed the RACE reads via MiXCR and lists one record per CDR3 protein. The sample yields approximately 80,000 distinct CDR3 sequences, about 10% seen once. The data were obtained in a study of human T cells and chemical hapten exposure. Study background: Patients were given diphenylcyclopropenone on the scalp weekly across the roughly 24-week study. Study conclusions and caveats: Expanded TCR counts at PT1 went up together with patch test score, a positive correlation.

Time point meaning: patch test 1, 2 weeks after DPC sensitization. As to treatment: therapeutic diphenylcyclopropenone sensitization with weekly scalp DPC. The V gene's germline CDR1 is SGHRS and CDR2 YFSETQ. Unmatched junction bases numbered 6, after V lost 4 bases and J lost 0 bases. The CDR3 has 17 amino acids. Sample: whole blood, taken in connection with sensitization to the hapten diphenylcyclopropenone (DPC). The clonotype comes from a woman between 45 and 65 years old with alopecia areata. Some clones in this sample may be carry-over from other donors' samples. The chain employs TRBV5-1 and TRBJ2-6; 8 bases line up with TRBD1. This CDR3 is CASSPGQGLSGANVLTF. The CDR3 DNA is TGCGCCAGCAGCCCAGGACAGGGACTCTCTGGGGCCAACGTCCTGACTTTC. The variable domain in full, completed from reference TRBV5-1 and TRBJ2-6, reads KAGVTQTPRYLIKTRGQQVTLSCSPISGHRSVSWYQQTPGQGLQFLFEYFSETQRNKGNFPGRFSGRQFSNSRSEMNVSTLELGDSALYLCASSPGQGLSGANVLTFGAGSRLTVL.